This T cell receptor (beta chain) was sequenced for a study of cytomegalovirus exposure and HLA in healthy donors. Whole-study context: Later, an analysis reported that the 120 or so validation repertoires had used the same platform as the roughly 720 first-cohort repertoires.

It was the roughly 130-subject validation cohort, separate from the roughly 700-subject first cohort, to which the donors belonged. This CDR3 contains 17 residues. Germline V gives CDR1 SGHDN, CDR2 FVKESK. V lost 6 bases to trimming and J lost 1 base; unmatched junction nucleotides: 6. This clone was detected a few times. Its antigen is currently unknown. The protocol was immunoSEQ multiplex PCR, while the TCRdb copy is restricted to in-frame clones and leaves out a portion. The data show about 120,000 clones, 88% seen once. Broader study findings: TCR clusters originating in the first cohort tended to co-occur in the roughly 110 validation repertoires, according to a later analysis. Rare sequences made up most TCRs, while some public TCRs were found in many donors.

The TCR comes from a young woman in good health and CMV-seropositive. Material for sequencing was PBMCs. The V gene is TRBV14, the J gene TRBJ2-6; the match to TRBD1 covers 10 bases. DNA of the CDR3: TGTGCCAGCAGTTTGACAGGGGGCTGGTCTGGGGCCAACGTCCTGACTTTC. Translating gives CASSLTGGWSGANVLTF. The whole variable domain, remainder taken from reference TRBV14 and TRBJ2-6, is EAGVTQFPSHSVIEKGQTVTLRCDPISGHDNLYWYRRVMGKEIKFLLHFVKESKQDESGMPNNRFLAERTGGTYSTLKVQPAELEDSGVYFCASSLTGGWSGANVLTFGAGSRLTVL.